The 12 T cell receptor beta chains below were found in one sample sequenced in a study of cytomegalovirus exposure and HLA in healthy donors. The PCR had 60 Vbeta and 13 Jbeta primers. Measured with immunoSEQ multiplex PCR; TCRdb has only the in-frame clones, and not every one. There are fewer than 200,000 clones in the sample; roughly nine tenths occur only once, and around 0.21% lies in the top ten. Sequencing was carried out using PBMCs. The origin of the receptors is a girl less than two years old in good health and CMV-seronegative.

This clone was counted only a few times. The chain recombines TRBV6-5 with TRBJ1-5, with 8 bases that match TRBD1. V lost 6 bases to trimming and J lost 1 base; unmatched junction nucleotides: 5. This CDR3 comprises 15 residues. Germline CDR1 MNHEY, CDR2 SVGAGI. DNA for the CDR3: TGTGCCAGCAGGTCAGGGGGCGGAAGCAATCAGCCCCAGCATTTT. This encodes CASRSGGGSNQPQHF.

The rearrangement joins TRBV6-5 to TRBJ1-2; D gene uncertain. Trimming stripped 8 bases from V and 4 bases from J, with 11 bases between. This CDR3 has 12 amino acids. Per the germline V gene, CDR1 is MNHEY and CDR2 is SVGAGI. The chain's CDR3 is CASYDTTYGYTF. The CDR3 nucleotides are TGTGCCAGCTATGACACGACCTATGGCTACACCTTC.

The V call is TRBV5-4, the J call TRBJ2-1; 7 bases fit TRBD1. J was trimmed by 4 bases and V by 3 bases; bases with no gene match: 1. Germline CDR1 and CDR2: SGHNT and YYREEE (reference sequence). The CDR3 covers 13 residues. The CDR3 DNA follows: TGTGCCAGCAGCTCGGGACAGTACAATGAGCAGTTCTTC. Translating gives CASSSGQYNEQFF.

The chain has TRBV2 and TRBJ2-5, with 8 bases that match TRBD2. The CDR3 consists of 14 residues. The germline V gene has CDR1 SNHLY and CDR2 FYNNEI. With V trimmed by 7 bases and J by 2 bases, 6 bases remained unmatched. The CDR3 DNA sequence: TGTGCCAGCACAGGGACTAGTGGACAAGAGACCCAGTACTTC. It codes for CASTGTSGQETQYF.

To note about this clone: The conserved phenylalanine or tryptophan normally closing the CDR3 is absent here, so this likely arose from a read error. V and J are TRBV4-1 and TRBJ1-2, with 7 bases fitting TRBD1. V lost 0 bases, J lost 4 bases, and 11 bases stayed unmatched. The germline V gene encodes CDR1 MGHRA and CDR2 YSYEKL. The CDR3 totals 17 residues. CDR3 sequence reads: CASSQESAGGQPYGYTL. In DNA, the CDR3 is TGCGCCAGCAGCCAAGAGTCCGCAGGGGGGCAGCCCTATGGCTACACCCTC.

About this clone itself: Mismatch with germline at one junction end may stem from a read error. The chain couples TRBV5-5 to TRBJ2-7, with TRBD2 as a possible D gene (6 bases). Germline CDR1 is SGHKS and CDR2 is YYEKEE (reference sequence). This CDR3 comprises 13 residues. CDR3 nucleotide sequence: TGTGCCAGCAGCCCCCGGGACTCCAACGAGCAGTACTTC. Translation: CASSPRDSNEQYF.

This clone was counted only a few times. The chain carries TRBV5-1 and TRBJ2-4; the D is unclear. CDR3 length: 18 residues. Germline CDR1 SGHRS, CDR2 YFSETQ. V shed 7 bases and J shed 0 bases, with 23 bases lying between them. This chain's CDR3 is CASGQNNENSLAKNIQYF. In nucleotides, the CDR3 is TGCGCCAGCGGTCAGAACAATGAAAACAGCCTAGCCAAAAACATTCAGTACTTC.

This chain joins TRBV6-5 and TRBJ1-5; D not certain. V shed 9 bases and J shed 5 bases, with 8 bases lying between them. The germline CDR1 and CDR2 sequences are MNHEY and SVGAGI. The length of the CDR3 is 11 residues. Written as DNA, the CDR3 is TGTGCCAGTGGGCGAGATCAGCCCCAGCATTTT. Protein product: CASGRDQPQHF.

This chain links TRBV30 with TRBJ1-6, with no clear D. Germline lookup yields CDR1 GTSNPN and CDR2 SVGIG (reference sequence). Trimming shortened V by 3 bases and J by 8 bases, and 14 bases separated the two germline ends. CDR3 length: 14 amino acids. The CDR3 protein is CAWSPDIMDSPLHF. The CDR3, as DNA: TGTGCCTGGAGCCCCGACATAATGGATTCACCCCTCCACTTT.

To note about this clone: The germline gene is not matched at one end of the junction; a read error may be the cause. The sample holds other DNA sequences that translate to the same CDR3. The V and J genes are TRBV5-6 and TRBJ1-5; D is unresolved. This CDR3 has 15 residues. Germline V lookup: CDR1 SGHDT, CDR2 YYEEEE. The CDR3 bases are TGCGCCAGCAGTACGGTAGGGAGTCCTAATCAGCCCCAGCATTTT. This gives the protein CASSTVGSPNQPQHF.

This rearrangement joins TRBV6-5 to TRBJ2-1; 11 bases line up with TRBD2. CDR1 MNHEY and CDR2 SVGAGI come from the germline V gene. J lost 3 bases, V lost 4 bases, and 2 bases had no gene match. This CDR3 region has 15 residues. CDR3 in amino acids: CASSWTSGFYNEQFF. Here the CDR3 DNA reads TGTGCCAGCAGTTGGACTAGCGGGTTCTACAATGAGCAGTTCTTC.

V gene TRBV14 combines with J gene TRBJ2-5; 7 bases map to TRBD2. The CDR3 has 16 amino acids. Germline V lookup: CDR1 SGHDN, CDR2 FVKESK. With V trimmed by 3 bases and J by 1 base, 8 bases remained unmatched. The CDR3 DNA is TGTGCCAGCAGCCATTTGGCGGGAGCCTCCCAAGAGACCCAGTACTTC. It encodes CASSHLAGASQETQYF.